This T cell receptor (beta chain) was found in a study of blood T cells in healthy people across ages. Across the whole study: About one barcoded beta molecule per two T cells was captured by template switching.

This clonotype was seen ten or more times. Isolation per sample recovered at least 6.5 million PBMCs. A J-beta primer mix and a sample-barcoded 5' primer were used in a second PCR of roughly 6 to 11 cycles. TCRdb re-derived calls from the 5' RACE reads in MiXCR, one entry per CDR3 protein. Among about 650,000 distinct CDR3 sequences listed, roughly 32% were seen once. V lost 4 bases and J lost 3; bases outside the gene matches: 7. CDR1 is MDHEN and CDR2 is SYDVKM in the germline V gene. This CDR3 comprises 15 residues. This receptor was obtained from a woman older than 75 in good health. Input material: blood. This chain links TRBV28 with TRBJ2-7; TRBD1 matches at 9 bases. The DNA for the CDR3 is TGTGCCAGCAGTTCTTACGCGACAGGGGGCTACGAGCAGTACTTC. It translates to CASSSYATGGYEQYF. The full variable domain, with the rest looked up from reference TRBV28 and TRBJ2-7, is DVKVTQSSRYLVKRTGEKVFLECVQDMDHENMFWYRQDPGLGLRLIYFSYDVKMKEKGDIPEGYSVSREKKERFSLILESASTNQTSMYLCASSSYATGGYEQYFGPGTRLTVT.